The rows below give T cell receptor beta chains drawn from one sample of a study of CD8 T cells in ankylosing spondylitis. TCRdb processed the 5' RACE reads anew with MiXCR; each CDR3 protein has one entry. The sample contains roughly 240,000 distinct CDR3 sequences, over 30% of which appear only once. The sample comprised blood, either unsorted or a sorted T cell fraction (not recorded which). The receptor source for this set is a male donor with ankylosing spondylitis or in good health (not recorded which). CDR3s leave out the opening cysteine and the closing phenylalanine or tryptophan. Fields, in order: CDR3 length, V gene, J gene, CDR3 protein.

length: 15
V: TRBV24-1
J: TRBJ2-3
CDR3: ATSDPSRPGGTDTQY

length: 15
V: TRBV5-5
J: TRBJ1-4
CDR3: ASSLATLGATNEKLF

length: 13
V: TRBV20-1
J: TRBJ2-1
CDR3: SASSFAVSYNEQF

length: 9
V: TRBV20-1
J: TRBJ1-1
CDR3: SADGNTEAF

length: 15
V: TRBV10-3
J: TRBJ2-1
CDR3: AISAISGGLSYNEQF

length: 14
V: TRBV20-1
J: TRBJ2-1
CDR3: SARAIWVGSYNEQF

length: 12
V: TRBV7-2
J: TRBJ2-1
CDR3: ASSLGVGSNEQF

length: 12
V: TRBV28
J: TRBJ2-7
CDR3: ASSPPGTDSEQY

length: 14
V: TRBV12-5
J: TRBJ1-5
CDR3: ASGRTSDRLFQPQH

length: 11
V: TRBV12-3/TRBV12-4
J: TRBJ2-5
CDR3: ASTLRGGETQY

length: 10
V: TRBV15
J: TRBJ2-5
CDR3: ATGTRGETQY

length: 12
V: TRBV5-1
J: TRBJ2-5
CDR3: ASSLAAYQETQY

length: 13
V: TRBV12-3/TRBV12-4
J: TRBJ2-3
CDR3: ASSLTAMIADTQY

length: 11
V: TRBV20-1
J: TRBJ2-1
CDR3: SARNPDYNEQF

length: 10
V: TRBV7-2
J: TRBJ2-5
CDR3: ASSETQETQY

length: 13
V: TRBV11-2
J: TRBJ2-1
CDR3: ASSTTSGAYNEQF

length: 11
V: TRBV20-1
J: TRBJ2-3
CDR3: SAIWTVTDTQY

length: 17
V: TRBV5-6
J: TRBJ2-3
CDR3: ASSFLPSGGSPKGDTQY

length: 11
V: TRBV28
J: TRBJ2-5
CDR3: ASSVTDQETQY

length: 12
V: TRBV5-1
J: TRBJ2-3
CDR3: ASSLNGGTDTQY

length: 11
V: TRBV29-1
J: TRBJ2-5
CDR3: SVDATVQETQY

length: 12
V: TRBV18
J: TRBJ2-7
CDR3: ASSPGQIDYEQY

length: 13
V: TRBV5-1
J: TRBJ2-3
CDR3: ASSPGLAGPDTQY

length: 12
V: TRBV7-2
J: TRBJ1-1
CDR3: ASSLWSVNTEAF

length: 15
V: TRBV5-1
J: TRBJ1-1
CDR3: ASSTQTGRIRNTEAF

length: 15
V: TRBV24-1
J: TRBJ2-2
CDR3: ATSNHGTGTGTGELF

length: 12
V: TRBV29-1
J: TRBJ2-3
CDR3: SVSPGTRSDTQY

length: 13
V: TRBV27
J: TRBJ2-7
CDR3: ASSLRAGVSYEQY

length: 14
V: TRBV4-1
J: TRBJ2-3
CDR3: ASSPVGRGSTDTQY

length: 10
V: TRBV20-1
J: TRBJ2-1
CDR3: SASRKADEQF

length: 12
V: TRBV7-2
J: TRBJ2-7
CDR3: ASSPRRGGEEQY

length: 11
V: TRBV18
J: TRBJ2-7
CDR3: AGRRDTGHEQY

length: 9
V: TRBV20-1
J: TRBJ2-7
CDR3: SAPKGLEQY

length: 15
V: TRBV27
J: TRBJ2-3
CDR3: ASSFSPGGPRTDTQY

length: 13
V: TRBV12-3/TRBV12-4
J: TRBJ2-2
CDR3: ASRATGGRTGELF

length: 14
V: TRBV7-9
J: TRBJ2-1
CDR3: ASSASGLAPYNEQF

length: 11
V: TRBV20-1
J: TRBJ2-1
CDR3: SARAPYYNEQF

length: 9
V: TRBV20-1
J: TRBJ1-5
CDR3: SADQNQPQH

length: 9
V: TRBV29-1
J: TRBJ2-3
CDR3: SVDDLNTQY

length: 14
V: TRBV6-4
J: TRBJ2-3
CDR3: ASSDTPGASTDTQY

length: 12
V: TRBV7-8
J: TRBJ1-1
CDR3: ASSTYQGGTEAF

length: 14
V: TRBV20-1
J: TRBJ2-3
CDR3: SARDMVAGVRDTQY